What follows is one TCR beta chain and its context. This record belongs to a study of monozygotic twins with inflammatory bowel disease. Each CDR3 protein gets one entry in TCRdb, which reprocessed the 5' RACE reads and gives no DNA. The listing records about 300,000 distinct CDR3 sequences. Isolation of total RNA was performed on whole blood, with no prior T cell sorting. This receptor was obtained from a human donor with ulcerative colitis or Crohn's disease, or a healthy co-twin of an affected twin (not recorded which). Sequenced: blood.

CDR3 protein: CASSQGSGRALAKNIQYF. The chain links TRBV3-1 to TRBJ2-4; TCRdb returns TRBD2, unconfirmable since there is no DNA. CDR1 LGHDT and CDR2 YNNKEL come from the germline V gene (reference sequence). This CDR3 has 18 amino acids.